The clone carrying this TCR beta chain was found a few times. Its antigen is currently unknown. TCRdb independently ran MiXCR on the 5' RACE reads; one entry per CDR3 protein. The repertoire holds some 670,000 distinct CDR3 sequences, 10% to 15% seen once, with about 15% in the top ten. The CDR3 runs to 13 residues. Trimming took 1 base from V and 4 from J, leaving 7 bases between them. The data are from a study of T cells after yellow fever vaccination. Study-level findings and limits: Some clonotypes, a small share, were shared between CD4 and CD8 compartments. Most clones from primary vaccination were detected again post-booster (just over 95% CD4, about 85% CD8).

The chain uses TRBV12-3 or TRBV12-4 and TRBJ2-5; D is unclear. The sample in question was PBMCs, obtained on the day of the yellow fever booster vaccination. The clonotype originates from a man aged 30 to 45 who received the YFV17D yellow fever vaccine. This chain's CDR3 is CASSLGYPETQYF. CDR3 DNA: TGTGCCAGCAGTTTAGGATACCCAGAGACCCAGTACTTC.